This T cell receptor (beta chain) was recorded in a study of beta chain features in type 1 diabetes. Findings of the study overall: Although PCR might favor shorter templates, it would do so equally in patients and controls. It was among patients, rather than healthy donors, that naive, central memory and Treg TCRB repertoires appeared more similar.

On this clone: Its specificity is not known.

CDR3 length equals 18 residues. In germline, CDR1 is SGHTA, CDR2 FQGNSA. V shed 2 bases, J shed 0 bases, and the junction held 11 bases outside the gene matches. In total, each donor contributed a single heparinised blood draw that averaged about 120 mL. CD45RO/CCR7/CD25/CD127/CD95/CD27 separated CD4+ naive, central memory, regulatory and stem cell-like memory cells by sorting. Expressed TCRB transcripts were sequenced because the isolated RNA had all been reverse transcribed beforehand. TCRdb keeps only in-frame clones here, not all; method: immunoSEQ multiplex PCR. The sample lists about 360,000 clones; 10% to 15% were seen once.

The J gene is TRBJ2-3, the V gene TRBV7-2; 7 positions agree with TRBD2. Sequenced material: naive CD4+ T cells from blood. The receptor's source is a man aged 18 to 29 in good health. CDR3: CASSLLPRLAASTDTQYF. The CDR3 coding sequence is TGTGCCAGCAGCTTACTCCCTAGGCTAGCGGCAAGCACAGATACGCAGTATTTT. The variable domain in full, completed from reference TRBV7-2 and TRBJ2-3, reads GAGVSQSPSNKVTEKGKDVELRCDPISGHTALYWYRQSLGQGLEFLIYFQGNSAPDKSGLPSDRFSAERTGGSVSTLTIQRTQQEDSAVYLCASSLLPRLAASTDTQYFGPGTRLTVL.